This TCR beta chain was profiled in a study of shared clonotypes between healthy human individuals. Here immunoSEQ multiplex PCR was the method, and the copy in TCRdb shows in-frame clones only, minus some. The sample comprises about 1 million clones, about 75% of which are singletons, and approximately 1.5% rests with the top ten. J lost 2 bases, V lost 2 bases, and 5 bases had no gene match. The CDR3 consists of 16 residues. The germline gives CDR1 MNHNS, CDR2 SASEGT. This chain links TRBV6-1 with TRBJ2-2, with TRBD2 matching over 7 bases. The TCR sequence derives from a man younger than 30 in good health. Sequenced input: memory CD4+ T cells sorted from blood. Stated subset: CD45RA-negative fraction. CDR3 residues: CASSERREVNTGELFF. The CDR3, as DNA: TGTGCCAGCAGTGAACGCCGGGAGGTTAACACCGGGGAGCTGTTTTTT.